Below, 29 T cell receptor beta chains from the same sample are listed, as sequenced in a study of T-cell memory formation after mild COVID-19. TCRdb redid the calling of the 5' RACE reads with MiXCR, one entry per CDR3 protein. Of approximately 300,000 distinct CDR3 sequences in the sample, approximately 19% were seen once. Source material: PBMCs or a T cell subset sorted from them (not recorded which). The receptors here all came from a man in his late teens or twenties who had mild COVID-19 (a few samples of this study predate the infection). Cell type and time point are not known.

The CDR3 sequence: CASSPQTEYSGYTF. In DNA, the CDR3 is TGTGCCAGCAGCCCCCAGACAGAGTATTCTGGCTACACCTTC. The chain has TRBV7-2 and TRBJ1-2; possibly TRBD1 for D (5 bases). The CDR3 spans 14 residues. V shed 5 bases and J shed 7 bases, with 17 bases lying between them. CDR1 is SGHTA, CDR2 FQGNSA, per germline.

The rearrangement uses TRBV20-1 and TRBJ1-5; D is unclear. Deletions cut 1 base from V and 5 bases from J, with 15 bases between. The CDR3 extends over 15 amino acids. Germline lookup yields CDR1 DFQATT and CDR2 SNEGSKA (reference sequence). The CDR3 coding sequence is TGCAGTGCTAGAGGGGTTAGGAACACCTATCAGCCCCAGCATTTT. Encoded protein: CSARGVRNTYQPQHF.

The chain employs TRBV18 and TRBJ1-1; maybe TRBD1 (5 bases). V was trimmed by 3 bases and J by 4 bases, leaving 9 bases between them. In germline, CDR1 is KGHSH, CDR2 LQKENI. There are 13 residues in the CDR3. The CDR3 sequence is CASSPAGGTEAFF. The CDR3 coding sequence is TGTGCCAGCTCACCCGCGGGGGGCACTGAAGCTTTCTTT.

The sample holds a few counts of this clonotype. The chain has TRBV5-1 and TRBJ2-7; D not resolved. This CDR3 has 14 residues. V lost 0 bases, J lost 0 bases, and 7 bases lay in between. Germline loops: CDR1 SGHRS, CDR2 YFSETQ. The CDR3 here is CASSLDGLSYEQYV. The CDR3 coding sequence is TGCGCCAGCAGCTTGGACGGGCTCTCCTACGAGCAGTACGTC.

The chain couples TRBV24-1 to TRBJ2-4; TRBD2 is a possible D gene (5 bases). The CDR3 is 15 amino acids. Per the germline V gene, CDR1 is KGHDR and CDR2 is SFDVKD. V was clipped by 4 bases and J by 0 bases, with 9 bases between them. In DNA, the CDR3 is TGTGCCACCAGTGAGGGGAGAGAAGCCAAAAACATTCAGTACTTC. Its protein is CATSEGREAKNIQYF.

J is TRBJ1-2 and V is TRBV4-1; 9 bases are shared with TRBD1. The trim removed 3 bases at V and 7 bases at J, leaving 9 bases unmatched. The germline V gene has CDR1 MGHRA and CDR2 YSYEKL. The CDR3 has 15 residues. Here the CDR3 DNA reads TGCGCCAGCAGCCACGCACGACAGGGGGATCGTGGCTACACCTTC. Its protein product is CASSHARQGDRGYTF.

V is TRBV5-1 and J is TRBJ2-7; tentatively, D is TRBD2 (6 bases). The V gene lost 1 base and the J gene lost 0 bases, with 8 bases spanning the gap. The germline V gene encodes CDR1 SGHRS and CDR2 YFSETQ. The CDR3 has 14 amino acids. CDR3 protein: CASSLLGGSYEQYF. The CDR3 DNA reads TGCGCCAGCAGCTTGTTGGGGGGCTCCTACGAGCAGTACTTC.

This rearrangement joins TRBV5-1 to TRBJ2-1; TRBD2 aligns across 15 bases. Germline V CDR1 and CDR2: SGHRS, YFSETQ. The CDR3 covers 17 residues. J lost 9 bases, V lost 4 bases, and 11 bases had no gene match. CDR3 sequence reads: CASSSGLAGGLGGEQFF. The CDR3 region has the DNA TGCGCCAGCAGCAGTGGACTAGCGGGGGGGCTTGGTGGTGAGCAGTTCTTC.

J is TRBJ2-5 and V is TRBV4-2, with no clear D. Trimming cost V 0 bases and J 6 bases, with 11 bases left between them. The CDR3 runs 14 residues. Germline V CDR1 and CDR2: LGHNA, YNFKEQ. The CDR3 DNA follows: TGTGCCAGCAGCCAAGAGGTGGGGATACAGACCCAGTACTTC. It translates to CASSQEVGIQTQYF.

This clonotype was found a few times. The CDR3 is CASSWGLGTEAFF. Here the CDR3 DNA reads TGTGCCAGCAGTTGGGGGCTCGGGACTGAAGCTTTCTTT. The chain uses TRBV27 and TRBJ1-1; TRBD1 might be the D (6 bases). The length of the CDR3 is 13 residues. In germline, CDR1 is MNHEY, CDR2 SMNVEV (reference sequence). Deletions cut 4 bases from V and 5 bases from J, with 11 bases between.

A few counts support this clonotype. V usage is TRBV5-5 and J usage is TRBJ2-7, with D perhaps matching TRBD2 (6 bases). The V end was cut by 4 bases, the J end by 5 bases, with 16 bases between. CDR1 and CDR2 (germline): SGHKS, YYEKEE (reference sequence). This CDR3 region has 14 residues. The CDR3 sequence: CASSLGRRDHEQYV. CDR3 nucleotide sequence: TGTGCCAGCAGCCTCGGGAGAAGGGATCACGAGCAGTACGTC.

This clonotype occurred a few times. The V and J genes are TRBV2 and TRBJ2-3, with D tentatively TRBD2 (6 bases). The germline V gene encodes CDR1 SNHLY and CDR2 FYNNEI. This CDR3 is 14 amino acids long. The V and J ends lost 11 bases and 2 bases respectively, with 17 bases between them. The CDR3 spells CASTQGLTTDTQYF. The CDR3 bases are TGTGCCTCGACCCAGGGACTCACCACAGATACGCAGTATTTT.

This sequence joins TRBV5-1 and TRBJ1-1, with TRBD1 as a possible D gene (6 bases). The CDR3 is 13 amino acids. The V end lost 3 bases, the J end lost 7 bases, and 13 bases lay between the germline ends. The germline CDR1 and CDR2 sequences are SGHRS and YFSETQ. The DNA for the CDR3 is TGCGCCAGCAGCTACGGACAGAACCTTGAAGCTTTCTTT. This sequence encodes CASSYGQNLEAFF.

This clonotype was detected many times. The chain recombines TRBV7-2 with TRBJ2-3; TRBD2 matches 15 bases. Germline trimming cut 5 bases from V and 0 bases from J; bases unmatched to any gene: 6. Looked up from germline, CDR1 is SGHTA and CDR2 is FQGNSA. The CDR3 is 18 residues long. In DNA form, the CDR3 reads TGTGCCAGCAGCACGGGACTAGCGGGAGGACTTAGCACAGATACGCAGTATTTT. Translated, it gives CASSTGLAGGLSTDTQYF.

V and J are TRBV4-1 and TRBJ2-2, with D possibly being TRBD1 (5 bases). V shed 1 base and J shed 5 bases, with 14 bases lying between them. The CDR3 has 16 residues. Germline-derived CDR1 and CDR2 are MGHRA and YSYEKL. CDR3 residues: CASSQGDRLGTGELFF. The DNA for the CDR3 is TGCGCCAGCAGCCAAGGAGACAGACTGGGTACCGGGGAGCTGTTTTTT.

The gene calls are TRBV7-9 and TRBJ1-1; 7 bases map to TRBD1. In germline, CDR1 is SEHNR, CDR2 FQNEAQ (reference sequence). The CDR3 consists of 15 residues. V was clipped by 5 bases and J by 4 bases; unmatched bases: 10. CDR3: CASSIPTGTATEAFF. The CDR3 coding sequence is TGTGCCAGCAGCATCCCGACAGGGACGGCCACTGAAGCTTTCTTT.

The genes are TRBV28 and TRBJ2-1, with D maybe TRBD1 (6 bases). This CDR3 is built from 14 residues. Deletions cut 3 bases from V and 7 bases from J, with 13 bases between. Germline V gene data show CDR1 as MDHEN and CDR2 as SYDVKM. This CDR3 reads CASSFLQGRNEQFF. The CDR3, as DNA: TGTGCCAGCAGTTTCTTACAGGGACGGAATGAGCAGTTCTTC.

This clonotype was seen a handful of times. The gene calls are TRBV20-1 and TRBJ1-2; D is possibly TRBD1 (5 bases). Trimming took 6 bases from V and 6 from J, leaving 17 bases between them. CDR1 is DFQATT, CDR2 SNEGSKA, per germline (reference sequence). The CDR3 runs to 13 residues. The CDR3 DNA follows: TGCAGTGCAACCGGGGCCTTTTCCGATGGCTACACCTTC. Amino acids: CSATGAFSDGYTF.

In nucleotides, the CDR3 is TGCAGCGCTGTGCCCCAAGGTGGGGCGGGAAGAGCTTTCTTT. Translating gives CSAVPQGGAGRAFF. V usage is TRBV29-1 and J usage is TRBJ1-1; D might be TRBD1 (5 bases). The CDR3 spans 14 residues. The V gene lost 7 bases and the J gene lost 10 bases, with 25 bases spanning the gap. The germline gives CDR1 SQVTM, CDR2 ANQGSEA.

This clonotype appeared a few times. The chain employs TRBV7-2 and TRBJ1-2; 7 bases align to TRBD1. The CDR3 sequence is 14 residues long. In germline, CDR1 is SGHTA, CDR2 FQGNSA. Trimming cost V 3 bases and J 2 bases; bases outside gene matches: 3. The CDR3 spells CASSFDRENYGYTF. As DNA, the CDR3 is TGTGCCAGCAGCTTTGACAGGGAGAACTATGGCTACACCTTC.

This clonotype appeared a few times. This sequence joins TRBV12-3 or TRBV12-4 and TRBJ1-5, with D uncertain. The CDR3 contains 17 residues. V was shortened by 3 bases and J by 0 bases, with 15 bases between the two germline ends. The CDR3 bases are TGTGCCAGCAGTTTGGGAGAGAAGACACCTAGCAATCAGCCCCAGCATTTT. Translation: CASSLGEKTPSNQPQHF.

Notes on this clonotype: One end of the junction does not line up with germline, which may come from a read error. The J gene is TRBJ1-5, the V gene TRBV5-1; D gene unclear. There are 15 residues in the CDR3. The germline V gene encodes CDR1 SGHRS and CDR2 YFSETQ. CDR3 region: CASSSDGLGNPPQHF. In nucleotides, the CDR3 is TGCGCCAGCAGCTCGGACGGGCTGGGCAATCCGCCCCAGCATTTT.

This clonotype was detected only a few times. The rearrangement links TRBV7-9 to TRBJ2-5; D is ambiguous. The germline V and J ends were trimmed by 2 bases and 3 bases, with 10 bases remaining between them. The CDR3 totals 14 residues. CDR1 is SEHNR, CDR2 FQNEAQ, per germline (reference sequence). The CDR3 is CASSLTISEETQYF. The CDR3 nucleotides read TGTGCCAGCAGCTTAACGATCTCCGAAGAGACCCAGTACTTC.

The rearrangement links TRBV5-5 to TRBJ2-5; 10 bases fit TRBD2. The CDR3 totals 16 residues. CDR1 and CDR2 (germline): SGHKS, YYEKEE (reference sequence). V dropped 3 bases and J dropped 2; count of bases not matched to a gene: 7. In nucleotides, the CDR3 is TGTGCCAGCAGCTCGCTAGCGGGGGTGGGGCAAGAGACCCAGTACTTC. Translated: CASSSLAGVGQETQYF.

The chain uses TRBV12-3 or TRBV12-4 and TRBJ1-1, with no clear D. This CDR3 has 12 amino acids. V lost 5 bases and J 0 bases, leaving 4 bases between the germline ends. CDR3 nucleotides: TGTGCCAGCAGTGTCATGAACACTGAAGCTTTCTTT. Its translation is CASSVMNTEAFF.

The chain uses TRBV15 and TRBJ2-5; no firm D call. The CDR3 extends over 12 amino acids. In germline, CDR1 is LNHNV, CDR2 YYDKDF (reference sequence). Trimming removed 1 base at V and 7 bases at J, with 7 bases between. The CDR3 bases are TGTGCCACCAGCAGAGCGGGTCGGACCCAGTACTTC. Its translation is CATSRAGRTQYF.

The rearrangement links TRBV3-1 to TRBJ2-1; D unresolved. Between the trimmed V and J ends, which lost 1 base and 2 bases, there was a span of 9 bases. The CDR3 runs to 15 residues. Germline CDR1 is LGHDT and CDR2 is YNNKEL (reference sequence). CDR3 sequence (DNA): TGTGCCAGCAGCCAAGGTGGCTCAACCTACAATGAGCAGTTCTTC. Protein product: CASSQGGSTYNEQFF.

This clonotype came up a few times. This chain uses TRBV7-7 with TRBJ2-1, with 8 bases that match TRBD1. Germline CDR1 reads SSHAT; CDR2 reads FNYEAQ (reference sequence). V was pared by 5 bases and J by 1 base, with 4 bases of the junction left unmatched. The CDR3 sequence is 15 residues long. The CDR3 DNA follows: TGTGCCAGCAGCCAGACAGGGGAGTCCTACAATGAGCAGTTCTTC. Translating gives CASSQTGESYNEQFF.

This chain uses TRBV4-1 with TRBJ1-5, with D unresolved. Germline V CDR1 and CDR2: MGHRA, YSYEKL. The CDR3 has 16 residues. V was trimmed by 3 bases and J by 7 bases, leaving 19 bases between them. CDR3 sequence reads: CASSQPLDRAGQPQHF. The CDR3 DNA sequence: TGCGCCAGCAGCCAGCCGCTCGATCGGGCTGGGCAGCCCCAGCATTTT.